A single sample is the source of the 30 T cell receptor beta chains below, sequenced in a study of identical twins (dated by TCRdb to 2015 to 2016). Libraries were built with 5' RACE. Instrument used: Illumina HiSeq 2000. TCRdb passed the public sequencing reads through fastp at Q25 and MiXCR, retaining productive beta sequences. Under each unique CDR3 protein, matching rows form one entry showing the most common genes and DNA. This sample gives some 760,000 distinct CDR3 sequences in total; over 15% of them show up just once. The ten largest clones take up around 13% of the sample. The sample also formed part of further work on T cells expressing NK-cell markers.

The sequenced sample was PBMCs. These receptors came from a young woman in good health.

V and J are TRBV5-5 and TRBJ1-4; perhaps TRBD1 as D (6 bases). The CDR3 covers 18 residues. The V gene lost 2 bases and the J gene lost 4 bases, with 21 bases spanning the gap. Per the germline V gene, CDR1 is SGHKS and CDR2 is YYEKEE (reference sequence). This CDR3 reads CASSFSPGGSSRNEKLFF. The DNA for the CDR3 is TGTGCCAGCAGCTTCTCCCCCGGGGGCAGTTCCCGTAATGAAAAACTGTTTTTT.

This clonotype was found a few times. V usage is TRBV5-6 and J usage is TRBJ2-3; possible D gene TRBD2, 5 bases. The germline V and J ends were trimmed by 6 bases and 1 base, with 21 bases remaining between them. The germline gives CDR1 SGHDT, CDR2 YYEEEE. This CDR3 is built from 17 residues. The CDR3 DNA reads TGTGCCAGCAACCGGAGCAGGAGGATGATCGGCACAGATACGCAGTATTTT. Protein sequence: CASNRSRRMIGTDTQYF.

This clonotype was found a few times. The J gene is TRBJ2-1, the V gene TRBV10-2; perhaps TRBD2 as D (5 bases). Germline-derived CDR1 and CDR2 are WSHSY and SAAADI. The CDR3 runs 11 residues. Deletions cut 7 bases from V and 10 bases from J, with 11 bases between. CDR3 DNA: TGCGCCAGCACTGGACTCCGAGAGCAGTTCTTC. Translating gives CASTGLREQFF.

The chain links TRBV9 to TRBJ2-1; D is ambiguous. The germline V gene encodes CDR1 SGDLS and CDR2 YYNGEE. The CDR3 extends over 14 amino acids. V shed 1 base and J shed 6 bases, with 11 bases lying between them. DNA of the CDR3: TGTGCCAGCAGCGTATCTAGGGATCTCAATGAGCAGTTCTTC. Translated: CASSVSRDLNEQFF.

The chain is built from TRBV2 and TRBJ2-1, with a possible D match to TRBD2 (5 bases). This CDR3 spans 11 amino acids. Trimming removed 4 bases at V and 9 bases at J, with 7 bases between. Germline lookup yields CDR1 SNHLY and CDR2 FYNNEI. The DNA of the CDR3 is TGTGCCAGCAGTGTGGAGGTTGAGCAGTTCTTC. Its translation is CASSVEVEQFF. The full variable domain, completed using reference TRBV2 and TRBJ2-1, is EPEVTQTPSHQVTQMGQEVILRCVPISNHLYFYWYRQILGQKVEFLVSFYNNEISEKSEIFDDQFSVERPDGSNFTLKIRSTKLEDSAMYFCASSVEVEQFFGPGTRLTVL.

Only a few counts were recorded for this clonotype. The V and J genes are TRBV5-1 and TRBJ2-7; 8 bases are a match to TRBD1. This CDR3 contains 15 residues. The V segment lost 0 bases and the J segment 2 bases; nucleotides outside the gene matches: 4. Germline-derived CDR1 and CDR2 are SGHRS and YFSETQ. CDR3: CASSLDRTGPYEQYF. In DNA, the CDR3 is TGCGCCAGCAGCTTGGATCGGACAGGGCCCTACGAGCAGTACTTC. Combining the CDR3 with reference TRBV5-1 and TRBJ2-7 gives the whole variable domain KAGVTQTPRYLIKTRGQQVTLSCSPISGHRSVSWYQQTPGQGLQFLFEYFSETQRNKGNFPGRFSGRQFSNSRSEMNVSTLELGDSALYLCASSLDRTGPYEQYFGPGTRLTVT.

In this sample, this clonotype turned up a few times. The chain uses TRBV12-3 or TRBV12-4 and TRBJ2-5, with TRBD2 identical over 7 bases. Trimming removed 6 bases from V and 4 bases from J; junction bases left unmatched: 14. The CDR3 has 16 amino acids. CDR3 bases: TGTGCCAGCAGCGCACAATCGGGGGGAAGGGGAGAGACCCAGTACTTC. Protein: CASSAQSGGRGETQYF.

This clonotype occurred a few times. This CDR3 is CASSLMGQGTDTQYF. Here the CDR3 DNA reads TGTGCCAGCAGCTTAATGGGACAGGGGACAGATACGCAGTATTTT. The V gene is TRBV13, the J gene TRBJ2-3, with 10 bases aligning to TRBD1. This CDR3 is 15 amino acids long. After removal of 2 bases from V and 3 bases from J, the junction contained 2 bases not matched to a gene. Germline V gene lookup returns CDR1 PRHDT and CDR2 FYEKMQ (reference sequence).

This rearrangement joins TRBV12-3 or TRBV12-4 to TRBJ2-5; D gene unclear. V lost 7 bases and J 5 bases, leaving 14 bases between the germline ends. The CDR3 sequence is 13 residues long. CDR3 protein: CASTLPNTETQYF. In nucleotides, the CDR3 is TGTGCCAGCACCCTACCCAATACGGAGACCCAGTACTTC.

V usage is TRBV20-1 and J usage is TRBJ1-1, with a possible D match to TRBD1 (6 bases). V was trimmed by 3 bases and J by 6 bases, leaving 8 bases between them. The germline CDR1 and CDR2 sequences are DFQATT and SNEGSKA (reference sequence). The CDR3 has 11 residues. CDR3 bases: TGCAGTGCTAGTCCAGGGGCTGAAGCTTTCTTT. Residues: CSASPGAEAFF.

The chain employs TRBV12-3 or TRBV12-4 and TRBJ2-7; D may correspond to TRBD1 or TRBD2 (5 bases each). Deletions cut 4 bases from V and 2 bases from J, with 12 bases between. This CDR3 has 14 amino acids. CDR3 loop: CASSSNGGPYEQYF. The CDR3 DNA reads as TGTGCCAGCAGTTCCAATGGGGGTCCCTACGAGCAGTACTTC.

The CDR3 sequence is CASSSYPGTENTEAFF. The CDR3 DNA reads as TGCGCCAGCAGCTCCTACCCCGGGACGGAGAACACTGAAGCTTTCTTT. The chain carries TRBV5-1 and TRBJ1-1; D is perhaps TRBD1 (5 bases). This CDR3 is built from 16 residues. Per germline, CDR1 SGHRS and CDR2 YFSETQ. V lost 3 bases, J lost 1 base, and 16 bases lay in between.

The chain combines TRBV3-1 with TRBJ2-7; 7 bases align to TRBD2. The CDR3 covers 18 residues. Per germline, CDR1 LGHDT and CDR2 YNNKEL (reference sequence). V lost 4 bases, J lost 0 bases, and 15 bases stayed unmatched. CDR3 nucleotides: TGTGCCAGCAGCCCCCAAGGCTTGGGCGGGAGAAGCTCCTACGAGCAGTACTTC. It yields the protein CASSPQGLGGRSSYEQYF.

This clonotype was detected a few times. V usage is TRBV6-5 and J usage is TRBJ2-5; D is perhaps TRBD1 (6 bases). Trimming cost V 2 bases and J 3 bases, with 13 bases left between them. Germline V gene sequence: CDR1 MNHEY, CDR2 SVGAGI. The length of the CDR3 is 15 residues. The DNA for the CDR3 is TGTGCCAGCAGTTACCCGGGCAGGGGTGAAGAGACCCAGTACTTC. Its translation: CASSYPGRGEETQYF.

This chain links TRBV27 with TRBJ2-7; 8 bases are a match to TRBD1. The germline CDR1 and CDR2 sequences are MNHEY and SMNVEV (reference sequence). The junction had 6 bases not matched to a gene; V was cut back by 2 bases and J by 3 bases. This CDR3 has 15 residues. CDR3 residues: CASSLIWTGLYEQYF. In nucleotides, the CDR3 is TGTGCCAGCAGTTTAATCTGGACAGGGCTCTACGAGCAGTACTTC.

The chain employs TRBV7-6 and TRBJ2-7, with a possible D match to TRBD1 (6 bases). The germline V gene encodes CDR1 SGHVS and CDR2 FNYEAQ. V was pared by 4 bases and J by 2 bases, with 15 bases between. CDR3 length equals 15 residues. CDR3 protein: CASSSRGERAYEQYF. In DNA, the CDR3 is TGTGCCAGCAGCTCCAGGGGCGAAAGGGCCTACGAGCAGTACTTC. The variable domain in full, with the rest retrieved from reference TRBV7-6 and TRBJ2-7, is GAGVSQSPRYKVTKRGQDVALRCDPISGHVSLYWYRQALGQGPEFLTYFNYEAQQDKSGLPNDRFSAERPEGSISTLTIQRTEQRDSAMYRCASSSRGERAYEQYFGPGTRLTVT.

This clonotype was found a few times. The CDR3, as DNA: TGTGCCATCAAAGGACAGGGGGATTATGGCTACACCTTC. This encodes CAIKGQGDYGYTF. The gene calls are TRBV10-3 and TRBJ1-2, with 10 bases fitting TRBD1. V lost 7 bases to trimming and J lost 5 bases; unmatched junction nucleotides: 4. Looked up from germline, CDR1 is ENHRY and CDR2 is SYGVKD. The CDR3 totals 13 residues.

In regard to this clonotype: A much larger clone sits a single nucleotide away, making a read error possible. The chain combines TRBV2 with TRBJ1-1; D gene unclear. The length of the CDR3 is 12 residues. Per germline, CDR1 SNHLY and CDR2 FYNNEI. The V end lost 3 bases, the J end lost 1 base, and 3 bases lay between the germline ends. CDR3 residues: CASSDANTEAFF. The CDR3 DNA is TGTGCCAGCAGTGACGCGAACACTGAAGCTTTCTTT.

The sample holds a few counts of this clonotype. The gene calls are TRBV10-3 and TRBJ2-7; 7 nucleotides match TRBD1. This CDR3 region has 15 residues. With V trimmed by 4 bases and J by 3 bases, 9 bases remained unmatched. From germline, CDR1 is ENHRY and CDR2 SYGVKD. The CDR3 DNA reads TGTGCCATCAGTGGAACAGGGGTTGGAGGCTACGAGCAGTACTTC. Its translation is CAISGTGVGGYEQYF.

This clonotype was counted many times. J is TRBJ2-3 and V is TRBV9; no reliable D call. Germline lookup yields CDR1 SGDLS and CDR2 YYNGEE. Deletions cut 1 base from V and 6 bases from J, with 15 bases between. The CDR3 spans 15 residues. The DNA for the CDR3 is TGTGCCAGCAGCGTATCGACCTACGCACAGGATACGCAGTATTTT. Translating it yields CASSVSTYAQDTQYF.

The V call is TRBV4-1, the J call TRBJ2-2, with 8 bases identical to TRBD1. Trimming cost V 0 bases and J 1 base; bases outside gene matches: 16. CDR3 length: 21 amino acids. Per the germline V gene, CDR1 is MGHRA and CDR2 is YSYEKL. The CDR3 reads CASSQDQGASGTPLNTGELFF. Written as DNA, the CDR3 is TGCGCCAGCAGCCAAGATCAGGGGGCATCCGGGACTCCCTTGAACACCGGGGAGCTGTTTTTT.

The rearrangement joins TRBV20-1 to TRBJ2-1; D not resolved. The CDR3 is 14 amino acids. V lost 1 base and J lost 6, with 13 bases in between. Germline V gives CDR1 DFQATT, CDR2 SNEGSKA (reference sequence). This chain's CDR3 is CSARAWTGSNEQFF. CDR3 DNA sequence: TGCAGTGCTAGAGCGTGGACCGGGTCCAATGAGCAGTTCTTC.

J is TRBJ2-7 and V is TRBV20-1; D might be TRBD2 (6 bases). The CDR3 sequence is 14 residues long. The V gene's germline CDR1 is DFQATT and CDR2 SNEGSKA (reference sequence). The V gene lost 5 bases and the J gene lost 2 bases, with 16 bases spanning the gap. Written as DNA, the CDR3 is TGCAGTGCTTCCACCGGGACTGGGACCTACGAGCAGTACTTC. This sequence encodes CSASTGTGTYEQYF.

In its sample, this clonotype was seen a few times. This chain uses TRBV6-1 with TRBJ1-4; D remains ambiguous. The V and J ends lost 6 bases and 7 bases respectively, with 21 bases between them. Germline V gene sequence: CDR1 MNHNS, CDR2 SASEGT. The CDR3 has 16 amino acids. In nucleotides, the CDR3 is TGTGCCAGCAGAACCCTGTGGGCCCGCGGTGGTGAAAAACTGTTTTTT. This codes for CASRTLWARGGEKLFF.

The rearrangement uses TRBV3-1 and TRBJ2-3; 10 bases match TRBD2. Germline V lookup: CDR1 LGHDT, CDR2 YNNKEL (reference sequence). The CDR3 contains 17 residues. J was trimmed by 3 bases and V by 6 bases; bases with no gene match: 12. The CDR3 sequence: CASSLTRLAGRTDTQYF. The CDR3 region has the DNA TGTGCCAGCAGTCTTACTCGACTAGCGGGTCGAACAGATACGCAGTATTTT.

A few counts support this clonotype. The chain recombines TRBV11-2 with TRBJ2-7; D may match TRBD1 or TRBD2 (5 bases each). The CDR3 sequence is 14 residues long. The V gene lost 9 bases and the J gene lost 3 bases, with 18 bases spanning the gap. From germline, CDR1 is SGHAT and CDR2 FQNNGV. The CDR3 spells CARRAVGADYEQYF. Here the CDR3 DNA reads TGTGCCAGGAGGGCGGTAGGGGCAGACTACGAGCAGTACTTC. Combining the CDR3 with reference TRBV11-2 and TRBJ2-7 gives the whole variable domain EAGVAQSPRYKIIEKRQSVAFWCNPISGHATLYWYQQILGQGPKLLIQFQNNGVVDDSQLPKDRFSAERLKGVDSTLKIQPAKLEDSAVYLCARRAVGADYEQYFGPGTRLTVT.

This clonotype was detected a few times. This chain links TRBV20-1 with TRBJ2-2; no reliable D call. There are 13 residues in the CDR3. V lost 6 bases, J lost 7 bases, and 15 bases lay in between. CDR1 and CDR2 from the germline V gene are DFQATT and SNEGSKA (reference sequence). CDR3 amino acids: CSAPGLANGELFF. The CDR3 bases are TGCAGTGCCCCGGGCCTGGCTAACGGGGAGCTGTTTTTT.

This clonotype turned up a few times. The chain joins TRBV7-7 to TRBJ2-3; 7 nucleotides align to TRBD2. The CDR3 sequence is 18 residues long. CDR1 SSHAT and CDR2 FNYEAQ come from the germline V gene (reference sequence). The V segment lost 5 bases and the J segment 0 bases; nucleotides outside the gene matches: 14. The CDR3 here is CASSKGVVGTTSTDTQYF. DNA of the CDR3: TGTGCCAGCAGCAAAGGGGTGGTCGGGACTACAAGCACAGATACGCAGTATTTT.

This clonotype was counted only a few times. J is TRBJ2-7 and V is TRBV7-2; TRBD2 is a possible D gene (7 bases). Germline CDR1 SGHTA, CDR2 FQGNSA. V was trimmed by 1 base and J by 0 bases, leaving 13 bases between them. The CDR3 loop spans 16 amino acids. The CDR3 protein is CASSLGGGFSSYEQYF. In DNA, the CDR3 is TGTGCCAGCAGCTTAGGGGGGGGCTTTAGCTCCTACGAGCAGTACTTC.

V usage is TRBV3-1 and J usage is TRBJ1-2; no firm D call. Germline CDR1 LGHDT, CDR2 YNNKEL (reference sequence). Trimming stripped 2 bases from V and 5 bases from J, with 9 bases between. The CDR3 is 13 amino acids. This chain's CDR3 is CASSQTDMYGYTF. The CDR3 DNA is TGTGCCAGCAGCCAAACAGATATGTATGGCTACACCTTC.